The clone carrying this TCR beta chain was counted between two and nine times. The antigen remains undetermined. The source of the sample is a study of T-cell reconstitution after alpha-beta-depleted transplantation in children. This CDR3 has 14 amino acids. Germline V gives CDR1 LNHNV, CDR2 YYDKDF (reference sequence). V shed 9 bases, J shed 2 bases, and the junction held 9 bases outside the gene matches. Whole-study results and caveats: Newly produced T cells mostly accounted for T-cell counts and diversity one year post-transplant. High day-60 TCRbeta diversity in some patients came from surviving recipient T cells and thymic progenitors. Where alpha-beta T cells came from about two months after transplant was reportedly several hundred expanded graft clones.

The authors prepared the TCRbeta library with unique molecular identifiers. One entry per CDR3 protein results from TCRdb running MiXCR on the PCR reads. The sample lists about 90,000 distinct CDR3 sequences, roughly 15% seen once, with around a fifth in the top ten. This receptor was taken from a male patient between 2 and 15 years old who had a stem cell transplant for acute lymphoblastic leukemia, so the T cells may come from the graft donor. This specimen consisted of PBMCs, mostly from graft donor cells, obtained 180 days after TCRalphabeta/CD19-depleted stem cell transplant. The rearrangement links TRBV15 to TRBJ1-2; 7 bases align to TRBD1. CDR3 sequence (DNA): TGTGCCACAACTAAAAGACAGGGCAACTATGGCTACACCTTC. Translation: CATTKRQGNYGYTF. Based on the CDR3 plus reference TRBV15 and TRBJ1-2, the full variable domain is DAMVIQNPRYQVTQFGKPVTLSCSQTLNHNVMYWYQQKSSQAPKLLFHYYDKDFNNEADTPDNFQSRRPNTSFCFLDIRSPGLGDTAMYLCATTKRQGNYGYTFGSGTRLTVV.